This passage covers 6 T cell receptor beta chains from one sample sequenced in a study of blood T cell repertoires in COVID-19. Sequencing was performed with immunoSEQ multiplex PCR; in TCRdb, only in-frame clones are kept and a portion is missing. The data hold around 180,000 clones, with 86% observed a single time. Sequenced sample: peripheral blood. The receptors stem from a man in his 70s with active or convalescent COVID-19.

This chain joins TRBV25-1 and TRBJ2-2; 10 bases are shared with TRBD1. V shed 7 bases and J 5 bases; nucleotides not matched to a gene: 7. This CDR3 region has 15 residues. CDR1 is MGHDK and CDR2 is SYGVNS in the germline V gene. The CDR3 DNA reads TGTGCCAGCACGGGACAGGGGCTGTGGACCGGGGAGCTGTTTTTT. Translated, it gives CASTGQGLWTGELFF.

The chain joins TRBV5-4 to TRBJ2-3, with 7 bases that match TRBD2. The V gene end was trimmed by 1 base and the J gene end by 2 bases; junction bases not matched to a gene: 7. The CDR3 covers 16 residues. In germline, CDR1 is SGHNT, CDR2 YYREEE (reference sequence). For the CDR3, the DNA is TGTGCCAGCAGCTTGAAGACTAGCACAACCACAGATACGCAGTATTTT. This codes for CASSLKTSTTTDTQYF.

The chain links TRBV18 to TRBJ2-7, with TRBD2 matching 15 bases. This CDR3 contains 17 residues. V was clipped by 5 bases and J by 6 bases; unmatched bases: 11. Germline CDR1 and CDR2: KGHSH and LQKENI. The CDR3 sequence is CASSSTWTSGRDGEQYF. In nucleotides, the CDR3 is TGTGCCAGCTCATCAACTTGGACTAGCGGGAGGGACGGCGAGCAGTACTTC. The full variable domain, rest sourced from reference TRBV18 and TRBJ2-7, is NAGVMQNPRHLVRRRGQEARLRCSPMKGHSHVYWYRQLPEEGLKFMVYLQKENIIDESGMPKERFSAEFPKEGPSILRIQQVVRGDSAAYFCASSSTWTSGRDGEQYFGPGTRLTVT.

The V call is TRBV7-9, the J call TRBJ1-4; TRBD1 aligns across 8 bases. Germline values: CDR1 SEHNR, CDR2 FQNEAQ (reference sequence). Trimming removed 5 bases from V and 8 bases from J; junction bases left unmatched: 13. This CDR3 spans 16 amino acids. This CDR3 is CASSPPSGGGVEKLFF. CDR3 in DNA: TGTGCCAGCAGCCCTCCTTCAGGGGGCGGCGTGGAAAAACTGTTTTTT. The full variable domain, in which reference TRBV7-9 and TRBJ1-4 provide the parts outside the CDR3, is DTGVSQNPRHKITKRGQNVTFRCDPISEHNRLYWYRQTLGQGPEFLTYFQNEAQLEKSRLLSDRFSAERPKGSFSTLEIQRTEQGDSAMYLCASSPPSGGGVEKLFFGSGTQLSVL.

The chain is built from TRBV30 and TRBJ1-4; D is unclear. V was cut by 1 base and J by 0 bases, with 9 bases left in between. Germline CDR1 GTSNPN, CDR2 SVGIG (reference sequence). The CDR3 totals 15 residues. CDR3 region: CAWSAKSATNEKLFF. The CDR3 nucleotides read TGTGCCTGGAGTGCCAAGTCGGCAACTAATGAAAAACTGTTTTTT.

The rearrangement links TRBV27 to TRBJ1-3; 8 positions match TRBD1. This CDR3 comprises 14 residues. The junction had 10 bases not matched to a gene; V was cut back by 4 bases and J by 11 bases. In germline, CDR1 is MNHEY, CDR2 SMNVEV (reference sequence). The CDR3 spells CASSSWDRFGAIYF. The DNA of the CDR3 is TGTGCCAGCAGTTCCTGGGACAGGTTCGGCGCCATATATTTT.